Shown below are 10 T cell receptor beta chains from a single sample sequenced in a study of T cell changes during pregnancy in multiple sclerosis. Using immunoSEQ multiplex PCR, the repertoire was profiled, and TCRdb retains in-frame clones only, with some absent. The data hold 75,000 to 100,000 clones, with approximately 92% observed a single time. Source: peripheral blood, taken after pregnancy. Receptor source: a female donor with multiple sclerosis, enrolled in a pregnancy study.

CDR3 DNA: TGTGCCAGTAGTATCAGGGGACTAGCCAACAATGAGCAGTTCTTC. It yields the protein CASSIRGLANNEQFF. This chain connects TRBV19 to TRBJ2-1, with TRBD2 matching 9 bases. In germline, CDR1 is LNHDA, CDR2 SQIVND (reference sequence). CDR3 length: 15 residues. V was clipped by 3 bases and J by 5 bases; unmatched bases: 5.

The V call is TRBV7-9, the J call TRBJ1-5; TRBD1 agrees at 8 bases. The V segment lost 5 bases and the J segment 8 bases; nucleotides outside the gene matches: 14. Germline CDR1 SEHNR, CDR2 FQNEAQ (reference sequence). The CDR3 sequence is 16 residues long. CDR3 loop: CASSTSGQGWTEPQHF. CDR3 in DNA: TGTGCCAGCAGCACTTCAGGACAGGGCTGGACGGAGCCCCAGCATTTT.

This chain joins TRBV7-9 and TRBJ1-2; the match to TRBD1 covers 11 bases. CDR1 SEHNR and CDR2 FQNEAQ come from the germline V gene (reference sequence). V shed 6 bases, J shed 0 bases, and the junction held 9 bases outside the gene matches. This CDR3 region has 17 residues. The CDR3 spells CASRPGTGGSTNYGYTF. CDR3 bases: TGTGCCAGCAGACCCGGGACAGGGGGGTCAACTAACTATGGCTACACCTTC.

The V call is TRBV14, the J call TRBJ2-1, with 8 bases lining up with TRBD2. Germline V lookup: CDR1 SGHDN, CDR2 FVKESK. V was clipped by 4 bases and J by 6 bases; unmatched bases: 11. This CDR3 is 16 amino acids long. The CDR3 nucleotides are TGTGCCAGCAGCCGCTACGGGGAGCGGGAGTTCAATGAGCAGTTCTTC. The encoded protein is CASSRYGEREFNEQFF.

This clone was detected a few times. This chain joins TRBV11-3 and TRBJ2-1; 7 nucleotides line up with TRBD2. Germline values: CDR1 SGHNT, CDR2 YENEEA. CDR3 length equals 14 residues. J lost 5 bases, V lost 5 bases, and 6 bases had no gene match. The CDR3 loop reads CASSNPGGDNEQFF. CDR3 sequence (DNA): TGTGCCAGCAGCAATCCGGGAGGAGACAATGAGCAGTTCTTC.

This chain joins TRBV6-5 and TRBJ2-7; D unresolved. CDR1 is MNHEY, CDR2 SVGAGI, per germline. There are 14 residues in the CDR3. V lost 0 bases and J 4 bases, leaving 10 bases between the germline ends. The CDR3 DNA reads TGTGCCAGCAGTTACTCTAGCACCGATTACGAGCAGTACTTC. This sequence encodes CASSYSSTDYEQYF.

The genes are TRBV5-6 and TRBJ1-2, with D hard to call. Trimming shortened V by 1 base and J by 6 bases, and 10 bases separated the two germline ends. The CDR3 runs 13 residues. CDR1 and CDR2 (germline): SGHDT, YYEEEE. CDR3 protein: CASSLLLEDGYTF. The CDR3 nucleotides are TGTGCCAGCAGCTTGCTCCTAGAAGATGGCTACACCTTC.

The chain carries TRBV5-6 and TRBJ1-3; 11 bases map to TRBD1. Germline V gene sequence: CDR1 SGHDT, CDR2 YYEEEE. This CDR3 is built from 18 residues. Trimming removed 2 bases from V and 3 bases from J; junction bases left unmatched: 10. The DNA of the CDR3 is TGTGCCAGCAGCTTTGGACAGGGGGCGATTTTGGGTGGAAACACCATATATTTT. As protein: CASSFGQGAILGGNTIYF. Drawing the rest from reference TRBV5-6 and TRBJ1-3, the complete variable domain is DAGVTQSPTHLIKTRGQQVTLRCSPKSGHDTVSWYQQALGQGPQFIFQYYEEEERQRGNFPDRFSGHQFPNYSSELNVNALLLGDSALYLCASSFGQGAILGGNTIYFGEGSWLTVV.

This rearrangement joins TRBV29-1 to TRBJ1-1; 10 bases match TRBD1. The germline CDR1 and CDR2 sequences are SQVTM and ANQGSEA. The V and J ends lost 6 bases and 0 bases, in that order; junction bases with no gene match: 4. This CDR3 spans 14 amino acids. CDR3 coding DNA: TGCAGCGTCGGGGGACAGGGGATGAACACTGAAGCTTTCTTT. It yields the protein CSVGGQGMNTEAFF.

The chain carries TRBV5-1 and TRBJ1-1; 9 bases are a match to TRBD1. CDR3 length: 14 residues. The trim removed 0 bases at V and 8 bases at J, leaving 5 bases unmatched. Germline V gene data show CDR1 as SGHRS and CDR2 as YFSETQ. CDR3 nucleotides: TGCGCCAGCAGCTTGGTGGACAGGGGATTGGAAGCTTTCTTT. It yields the protein CASSLVDRGLEAFF.